The rows below give T cell receptor beta chains drawn from one sample of a study of blood T cell repertoires in COVID-19. Clones were sequenced by immunoSEQ multiplex PCR, and TCRdb holds only the in-frame ones, with some missing. Here the sample spans approximately 67,000 clones, about 90% being singletons. Sequenced input: peripheral blood. The receptor set was obtained from a man aged 50-59 years with active COVID-19. Both conserved end residues are part of each CDR3.

v_call	j_call	cdr3_aa
TRBV27	TRBJ1-2	CASSLTPRVSYTF
TRBV7-8	TRBJ2-5	CASSLSGQGQETQYF
TRBV28	TRBJ2-2	CASSYSSTGKNTGELFF
TRBV27	TRBJ1-2	CASSLSGASLYGYTF
TRBV9	TRBJ1-5	CASSPRQGNQPQHF
TRBV30	TRBJ1-2	CALEGARGYTF
TRBV3-1/TRBV3-2	TRBJ1-3	CASSHDYSGNTIYF
TRBV7-7	TRBJ2-5	CASSARLAGGQETQYF
TRBV6-5	TRBJ2-1	CASTELAGGNEQFF
TRBV6-1	TRBJ1-4	CASSEGQAPNEKLFF
TRBV19	TRBJ2-5	CASSIGQQETQYF
TRBV7-2	TRBJ1-5	CASSPDRAEPQHF
TRBV5-1	TRBJ2-7	CASSLEPTSEQYF
TRBV29-1	TRBJ1-1	CSGVTGTGSTEAFF
TRBV29-1	TRBJ1-5	CSVIWTGPNQPQHF
TRBV5-1	TRBJ1-1	CASSLGGTGASFTEAFF
TRBV5-4	TRBJ1-1	CASSWGGTEAFF
TRBV6-5	TRBJ1-6	CASRSGQINSPLHF
TRBV4-2	TRBJ2-1	CASSQATSGSYNEQFF
TRBV9	TRBJ2-3	CASSVSGGATDTQYF
TRBV3-1/TRBV3-2	TRBJ2-2	CASSQDAVTGELFF
TRBV19	TRBJ1-2	CASSDAGRNYGYTF
TRBV5-1	TRBJ1-2	CASYKANYGYTF
TRBV7-9	TRBJ1-3	CASSLMASSGNTIYF
TRBV5-6	TRBJ2-4	CASSLAPTGARNIQYF